This T cell receptor (beta chain) was captured in a study of T cells after yellow fever vaccination. Study-wide points: Subsequent booster samples again held most clones from primary vaccination (approximately 95% CD4, over 80% CD8). Although the secondary response was weaker, it peaked faster, at day 5 versus 15.

The CDR3 is made up of 16 amino acids. Trimming took 5 bases from V and 0 from J; bases not matched to a gene: 7. This clonotype was recorded a few times. What it binds is unknown. MiXCR, run by TCRdb on the 5' RACE reads, gives a single entry per CDR3 protein. The sample yields around 320,000 distinct CDR3 sequences, roughly 4.3% seen once. The TCR comes from a man aged 18 to 30 who received the YFV17D yellow fever vaccine. The chain recombines TRBV12-3 or TRBV12-4 with TRBJ1-3; 7 bases align to TRBD1. Sample: PBMCs, taken 15 days after the yellow fever booster vaccination. The CDR3, as DNA: TGTGCCAGCAGTGGACAGGCTGCATTCTCTGGAAACACCATATATTTT. Encoded protein: CASSGQAAFSGNTIYF.